This TCR beta chain is drawn from a study of beta chain features in type 1 diabetes. Whole-study findings and limits: Fewer junction insertions and more nucleotide deletions appeared in type 1 diabetes patients.

The trim removed 7 bases at V and 4 bases at J, leaving 9 bases unmatched. Looked up from germline, CDR1 is SQVTM and CDR2 is ANQGSEA. This CDR3 is 13 amino acids long. To note about this clone: The antigen is unknown.

TCRB transcripts that were expressed got sequenced, as all of the isolated RNA had been reverse transcribed. Generated by immunoSEQ multiplex PCR, the TCRdb table keeps only in-frame clones and is missing some. This sample has about 900,000 clones; 15% to 20% occur once, and the top ten carry 0.02% to 0.03%. This clonotype originated in a woman aged 18-35 years in good health. Specimen: naive CD4+ T cells from blood. The chain uses TRBV29-1 and TRBJ1-2; 7 bases line up with TRBD1. This CDR3 reads CSARTGISYGYTF. In DNA form, the CDR3 reads TGCAGCGCCCGGACAGGTATATCCTATGGCTACACCTTC.